The 2 T cell receptor beta chains below were found in one sample sequenced in a study of beta chain features in type 1 diabetes. Every isolated RNA sample was fully reverse transcribed, so sequencing captured expressed TCRB transcripts. Using immunoSEQ multiplex PCR, the repertoire was profiled, and TCRdb retains in-frame clones only, with some absent. The table includes under 900,000 clones, around a sixth detected once. The sequenced sample was naive CD4+ T cells from blood. Every receptor here comes from a woman aged 18-29 years in good health.

The rearrangement joins TRBV29-1 to TRBJ2-5; D possibly matches TRBD1 or TRBD2 (6 bases each). V was clipped by 7 bases and J by 1 base, with 13 bases between them. The CDR3 spans 13 residues. Germline CDR1 and CDR2: SQVTM and ANQGSEA. The CDR3 DNA sequence: TGCAGCGCCATCCGGGGGCTCCAAGAGACCCAGTACTTC. Amino acids: CSAIRGLQETQYF.

In this sample, this clone turned up a few times. The chain uses TRBV6-5 and TRBJ2-7; 10 positions agree with TRBD1. This CDR3 is 15 amino acids long. Per the germline V gene, CDR1 is MNHEY and CDR2 is SVGAGI. The junction had 7 bases not matched to a gene; V was cut back by 5 bases and J by 3 bases. CDR3 sequence: CASSLGTGDYYEQYF. The CDR3 coding sequence is TGTGCCAGCAGTCTAGGGACAGGGGATTACTACGAGCAGTACTTC.